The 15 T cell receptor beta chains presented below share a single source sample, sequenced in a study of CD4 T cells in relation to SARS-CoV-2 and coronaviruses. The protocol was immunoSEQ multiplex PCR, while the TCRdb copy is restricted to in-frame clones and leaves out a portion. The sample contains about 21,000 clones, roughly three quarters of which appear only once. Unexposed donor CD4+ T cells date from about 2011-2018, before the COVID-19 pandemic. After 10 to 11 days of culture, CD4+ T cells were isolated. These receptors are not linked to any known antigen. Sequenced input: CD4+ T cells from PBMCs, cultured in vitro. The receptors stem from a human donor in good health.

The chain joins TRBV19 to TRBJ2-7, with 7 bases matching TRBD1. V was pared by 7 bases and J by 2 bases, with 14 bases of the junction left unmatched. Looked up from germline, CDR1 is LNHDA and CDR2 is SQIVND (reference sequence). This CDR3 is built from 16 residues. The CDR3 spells CASKEVGRDSTYEQYF. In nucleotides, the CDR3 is TGTGCCAGTAAGGAAGTCGGAAGGGACAGCACCTACGAGCAGTACTTC.

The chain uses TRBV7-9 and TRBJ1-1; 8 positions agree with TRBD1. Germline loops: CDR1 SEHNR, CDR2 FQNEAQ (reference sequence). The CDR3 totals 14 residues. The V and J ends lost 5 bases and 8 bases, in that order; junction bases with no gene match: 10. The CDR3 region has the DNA TGTGCCAGCAGCCCCCTTCGCTGGACAGGGGAAGCTTTCTTT. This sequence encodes CASSPLRWTGEAFF. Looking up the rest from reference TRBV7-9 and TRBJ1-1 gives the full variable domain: DTGVSQNPRHKITKRGQNVTFRCDPISEHNRLYWYRQTLGQGPEFLTYFQNEAQLEKSRLLSDRFSAERPKGSFSTLEIQRTEQGDSAMYLCASSPLRWTGEAFFGQGTRLTVV.

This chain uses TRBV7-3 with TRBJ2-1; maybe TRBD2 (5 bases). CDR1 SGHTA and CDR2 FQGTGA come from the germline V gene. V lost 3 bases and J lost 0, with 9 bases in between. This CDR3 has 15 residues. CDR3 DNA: TGTGCCAGCAGCTTTAGCGCCAGCTCCTACAATGAGCAGTTCTTC. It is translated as CASSFSASSYNEQFF. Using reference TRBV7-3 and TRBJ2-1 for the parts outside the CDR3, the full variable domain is GAGVSQTPSNKVTEKGKYVELRCDPISGHTALYWYRQSLGQGPEFLIYFQGTGAADDSGLPNDRFFAVRPEGSVSTLKIQRTERGDSAVYLCASSFSASSYNEQFFGPGTRLTVL.

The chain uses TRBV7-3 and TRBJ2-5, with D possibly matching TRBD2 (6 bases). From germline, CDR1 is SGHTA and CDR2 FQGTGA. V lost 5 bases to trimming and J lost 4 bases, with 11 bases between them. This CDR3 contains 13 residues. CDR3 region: CASSVSGVETQYF. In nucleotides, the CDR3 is TGTGCCAGCAGCGTGTCGGGGGTAGAGACCCAGTACTTC.

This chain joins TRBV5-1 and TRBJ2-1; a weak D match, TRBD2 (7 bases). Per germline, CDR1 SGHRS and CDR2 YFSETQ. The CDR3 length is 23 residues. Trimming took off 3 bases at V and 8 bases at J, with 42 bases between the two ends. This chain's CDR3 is CASSSPSGNRDTIRSGKLDEQFF. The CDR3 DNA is TGCGCCAGCAGCTCACCGTCAGGGAACCGGGACACGATACGGAGCGGGAAGCTCGATGAGCAGTTCTTC.

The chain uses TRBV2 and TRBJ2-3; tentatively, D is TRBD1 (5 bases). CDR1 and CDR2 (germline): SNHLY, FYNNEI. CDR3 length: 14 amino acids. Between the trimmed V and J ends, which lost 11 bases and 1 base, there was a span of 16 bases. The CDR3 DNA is TGTGCCGGCAAAACAACAGGTGGCACAGATACGCAGTATTTT. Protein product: CAGKTTGGTDTQYF.

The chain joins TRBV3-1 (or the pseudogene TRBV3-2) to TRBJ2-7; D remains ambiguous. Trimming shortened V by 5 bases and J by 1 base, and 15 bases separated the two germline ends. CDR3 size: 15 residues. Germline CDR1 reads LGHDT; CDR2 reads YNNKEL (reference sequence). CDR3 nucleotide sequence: TGTGCCAGCAGCGACGCGGCAGACCTATCCTACGAGCAGTACTTC. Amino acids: CASSDAADLSYEQYF.

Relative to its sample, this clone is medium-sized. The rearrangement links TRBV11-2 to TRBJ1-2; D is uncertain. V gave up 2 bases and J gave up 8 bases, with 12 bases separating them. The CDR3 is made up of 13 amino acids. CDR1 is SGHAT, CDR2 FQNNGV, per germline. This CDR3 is CASSLRAVGGYTF. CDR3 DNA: TGTGCCAGCAGCTTAAGGGCGGTGGGAGGCTACACCTTC.

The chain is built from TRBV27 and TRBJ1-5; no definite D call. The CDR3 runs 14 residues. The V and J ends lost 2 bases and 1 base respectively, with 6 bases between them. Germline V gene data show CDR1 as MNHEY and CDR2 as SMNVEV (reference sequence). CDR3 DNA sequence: TGTGCCAGCAGTTTAGGTGGGAGCAATCAGCCCCAGCATTTT. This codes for CASSLGGSNQPQHF.

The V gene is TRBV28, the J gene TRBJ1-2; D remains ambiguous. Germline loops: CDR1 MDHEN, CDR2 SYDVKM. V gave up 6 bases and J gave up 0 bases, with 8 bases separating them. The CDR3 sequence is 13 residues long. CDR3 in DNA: TGTGCCAGCAGGACGACGACTAACTATGGCTACACCTTC. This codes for CASRTTTNYGYTF.

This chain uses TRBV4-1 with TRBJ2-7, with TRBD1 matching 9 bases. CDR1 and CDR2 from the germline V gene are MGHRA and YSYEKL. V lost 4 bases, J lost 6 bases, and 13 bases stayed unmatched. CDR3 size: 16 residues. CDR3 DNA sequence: TGCGCCAGCAGCCCGCTCCCGACAGGGGGGACGGGCGAGCAGTACTTC. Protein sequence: CASSPLPTGGTGEQYF.

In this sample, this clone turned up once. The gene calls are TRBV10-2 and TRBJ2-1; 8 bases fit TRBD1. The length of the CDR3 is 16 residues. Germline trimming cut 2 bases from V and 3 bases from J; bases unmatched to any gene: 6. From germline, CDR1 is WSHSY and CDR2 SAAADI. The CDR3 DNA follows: TGCGCCAGCAGTGAGCACACAGGGGGTCACTACAATGAGCAGTTCTTC. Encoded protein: CASSEHTGGHYNEQFF.

The CDR3, as DNA: TGTGCCAGCAGTTGGACAGGAGACGCAACTAATGAAAAACTGTTTTTT. Translation gives CASSWTGDATNEKLFF. The rearrangement uses TRBV28 and TRBJ1-4; 7 bases line up with TRBD1. Germline assignment: CDR1 MDHEN and CDR2 SYDVKM. Unmatched junction bases numbered 5, after V lost 4 bases and J lost 0 bases. CDR3 length: 16 residues.

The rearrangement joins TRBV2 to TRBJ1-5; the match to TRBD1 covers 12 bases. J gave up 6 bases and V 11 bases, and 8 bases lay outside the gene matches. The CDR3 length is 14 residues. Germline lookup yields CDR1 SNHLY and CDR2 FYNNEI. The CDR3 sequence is CASGGTGGSQPQHF. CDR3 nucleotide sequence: TGTGCCTCAGGCGGGACAGGGGGCAGTCAGCCCCAGCATTTT.

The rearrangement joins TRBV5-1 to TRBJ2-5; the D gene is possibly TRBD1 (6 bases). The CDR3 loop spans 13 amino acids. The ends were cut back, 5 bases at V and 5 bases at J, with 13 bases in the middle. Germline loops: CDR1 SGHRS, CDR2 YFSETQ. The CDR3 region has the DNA TGCGCCAGCAGTACAGGGCCGGGGGAGACCCAGTACTTC. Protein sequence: CASSTGPGETQYF.